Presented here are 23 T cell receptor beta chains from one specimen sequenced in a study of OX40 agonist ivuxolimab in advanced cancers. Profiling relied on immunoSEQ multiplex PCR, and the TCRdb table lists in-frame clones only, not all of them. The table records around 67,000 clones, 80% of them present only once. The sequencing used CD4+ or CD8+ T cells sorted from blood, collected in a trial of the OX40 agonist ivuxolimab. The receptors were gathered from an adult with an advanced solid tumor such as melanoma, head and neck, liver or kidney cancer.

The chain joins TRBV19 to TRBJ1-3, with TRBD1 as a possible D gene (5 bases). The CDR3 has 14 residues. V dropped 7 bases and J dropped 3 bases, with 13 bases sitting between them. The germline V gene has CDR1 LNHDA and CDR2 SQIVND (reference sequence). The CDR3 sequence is CASKGQSSGNTIYF. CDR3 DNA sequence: TGTGCCAGTAAGGGGCAGAGTAGTGGAAACACCATATATTTT.

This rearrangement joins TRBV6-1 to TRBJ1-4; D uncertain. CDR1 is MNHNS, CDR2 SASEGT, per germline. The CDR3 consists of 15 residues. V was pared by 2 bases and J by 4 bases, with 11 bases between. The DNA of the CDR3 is TGTGCCAGCAGTGAAAATTACGGTAGTAATGAAAAACTGTTTTTT. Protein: CASSENYGSNEKLFF.

CDR3 sequence (DNA): TGTGCCAGCAGCACAAGCCGACCCTACGAGCAGTACTTC. This codes for CASSTSRPYEQYF. The chain links TRBV7-8 to TRBJ2-7; D gene unclear. Germline values: CDR1 SGHVS, CDR2 FQNEAQ. The CDR3 sequence is 13 residues long. Trimming took 5 bases from V and 2 from J, leaving 10 bases between them.

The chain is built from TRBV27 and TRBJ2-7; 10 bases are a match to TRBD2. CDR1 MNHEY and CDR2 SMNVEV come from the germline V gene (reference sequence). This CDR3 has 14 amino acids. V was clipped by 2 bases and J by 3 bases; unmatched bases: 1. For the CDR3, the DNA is TGTGCCAGCAGTTTAGCTAGCGGGAGCTACGAGCAGTACTTC. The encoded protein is CASSLASGSYEQYF.

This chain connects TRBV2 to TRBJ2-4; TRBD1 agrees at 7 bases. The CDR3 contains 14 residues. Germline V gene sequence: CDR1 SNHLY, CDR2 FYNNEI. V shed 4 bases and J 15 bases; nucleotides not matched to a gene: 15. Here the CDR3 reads CASSVEGAQVGRYF. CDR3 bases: TGTGCCAGCAGTGTTGAGGGGGCGCAGGTAGGGCGGTACTTC.

The CDR3: CASSQLRRGGRDNEQFF. As DNA, the CDR3 is TGTGCCAGCTCACAACTCCGGCGGGGGGGCCGGGACAATGAGCAGTTCTTC. The chain is built from TRBV18 and TRBJ2-1; 9 bases fit TRBD2. From germline, CDR1 is KGHSH and CDR2 LQKENI. The V and J ends lost 4 bases and 5 bases, in that order; junction bases with no gene match: 12. The CDR3 is made up of 17 amino acids. Full variable domain (remainder filled in from reference TRBV18 and TRBJ2-1): NAGVMQNPRHLVRRRGQEARLRCSPMKGHSHVYWYRQLPEEGLKFMVYLQKENIIDESGMPKERFSAEFPKEGPSILRIQQVVRGDSAAYFCASSQLRRGGRDNEQFFGPGTRLTVL.

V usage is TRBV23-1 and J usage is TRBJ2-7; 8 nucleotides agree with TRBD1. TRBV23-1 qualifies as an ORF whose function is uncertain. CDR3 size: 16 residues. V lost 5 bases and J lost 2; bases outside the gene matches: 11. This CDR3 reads CASSDRGRLLTYEQYF. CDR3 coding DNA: TGCGCCAGCAGTGACAGGGGCCGCCTATTGACCTACGAGCAGTACTTC.

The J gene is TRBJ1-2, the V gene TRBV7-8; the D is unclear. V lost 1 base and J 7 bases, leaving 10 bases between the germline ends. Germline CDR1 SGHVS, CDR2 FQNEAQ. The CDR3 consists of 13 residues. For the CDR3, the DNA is TGTGCCAGCAGCTTAGGTCCGGGCGGTGGCTACACCTTC. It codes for CASSLGPGGGYTF. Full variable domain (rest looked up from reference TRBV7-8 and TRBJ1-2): GAGVSQSPRYKVAKRGQDVALRCDPISGHVSLFWYQQALGQGPEFLTYFQNEAQLDKSGLPSDRFFAERPEGSVSTLKIQRTQQEDSAVYLCASSLGPGGGYTFGSGTRLTVV.

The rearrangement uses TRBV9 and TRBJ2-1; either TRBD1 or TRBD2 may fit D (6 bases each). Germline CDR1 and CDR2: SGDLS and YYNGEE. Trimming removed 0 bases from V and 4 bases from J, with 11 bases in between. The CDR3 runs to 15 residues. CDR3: CASSVGWGAYNEQFF. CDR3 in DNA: TGTGCCAGCAGCGTAGGGTGGGGGGCTTACAATGAGCAGTTCTTC. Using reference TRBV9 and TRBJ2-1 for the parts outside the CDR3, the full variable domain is DSGVTQTPKHLITATGQRVTLRCSPRSGDLSVYWYQQSLDQGLQFLIQYYNGEERAKGNILERFSAQQFPDLHSELNLSSLELGDSALYFCASSVGWGAYNEQFFGPGTRLTVL.

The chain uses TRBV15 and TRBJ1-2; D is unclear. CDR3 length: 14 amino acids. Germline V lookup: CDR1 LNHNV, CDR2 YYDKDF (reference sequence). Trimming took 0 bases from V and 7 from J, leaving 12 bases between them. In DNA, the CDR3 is TGTGCCACCAGCAGAGAAGCAGGCCCTGGTGGCTACACCTTC. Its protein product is CATSREAGPGGYTF.

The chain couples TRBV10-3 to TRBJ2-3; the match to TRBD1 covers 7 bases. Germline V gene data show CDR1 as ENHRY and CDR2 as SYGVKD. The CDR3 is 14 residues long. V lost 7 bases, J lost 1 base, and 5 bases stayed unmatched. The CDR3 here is CAIIGDRGTDTQYF. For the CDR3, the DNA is TGTGCCATCATAGGGGACAGAGGCACAGATACGCAGTATTTT.

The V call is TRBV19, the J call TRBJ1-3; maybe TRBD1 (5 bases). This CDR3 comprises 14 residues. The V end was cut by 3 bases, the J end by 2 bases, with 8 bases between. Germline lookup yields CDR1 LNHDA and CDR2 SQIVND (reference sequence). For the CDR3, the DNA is TGTGCCAGTAGTATTCCGGGGCCTGGAAACACCATATATTTT. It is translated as CASSIPGPGNTIYF.

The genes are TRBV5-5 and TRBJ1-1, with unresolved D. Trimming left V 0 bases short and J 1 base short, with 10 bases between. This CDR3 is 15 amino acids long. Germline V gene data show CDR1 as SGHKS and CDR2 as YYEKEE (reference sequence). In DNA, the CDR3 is TGTGCCAGCAGCTTGGGGTTTATGAAGAACACTGAAGCTTTCTTT. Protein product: CASSLGFMKNTEAFF.

The CDR3 nucleotides are TGTGCCACCAGCAGAGCCGTCGGGACAGGGGGCTACGAGCAGTACTTC. Its protein product is CATSRAVGTGGYEQYF. The chain has TRBV15 and TRBJ2-7, with TRBD1 matching 11 bases. Germline V gene lookup returns CDR1 LNHNV and CDR2 YYDKDF (reference sequence). This CDR3 has 16 amino acids. V dropped 1 base and J dropped 3; count of bases not matched to a gene: 5.

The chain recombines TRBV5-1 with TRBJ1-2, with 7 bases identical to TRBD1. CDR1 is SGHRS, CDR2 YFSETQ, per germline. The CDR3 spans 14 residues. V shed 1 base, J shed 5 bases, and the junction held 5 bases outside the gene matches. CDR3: CASSLKGASYGYTF. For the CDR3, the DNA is TGCGCCAGCAGCTTGAAGGGGGCAAGTTATGGCTACACCTTC.

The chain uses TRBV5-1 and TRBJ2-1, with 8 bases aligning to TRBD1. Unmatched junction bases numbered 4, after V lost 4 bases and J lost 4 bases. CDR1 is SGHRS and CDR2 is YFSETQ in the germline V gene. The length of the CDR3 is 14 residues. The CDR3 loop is CASSQGQEYNEQFF. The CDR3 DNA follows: TGCGCCAGCAGCCAGGGACAGGAGTACAATGAGCAGTTCTTC.

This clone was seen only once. The CDR3 nucleotides read TGCGCCAGCAGCTTGTTTGGGACAGAGGATGGCTACACCTTC. Its translation is CASSLFGTEDGYTF. This rearrangement joins TRBV5-1 to TRBJ1-2; the match to TRBD1 covers 7 bases. The CDR3 has 14 residues. V was pared by 1 base and J by 6 bases, with 6 bases of the junction left unmatched. Germline assignment: CDR1 SGHRS and CDR2 YFSETQ. Complete variable domain (other parts from reference TRBV5-1 and TRBJ1-2): KAGVTQTPRYLIKTRGQQVTLSCSPISGHRSVSWYQQTPGQGLQFLFEYFSETQRNKGNFPGRFSGRQFSNSRSEMNVSTLELGDSALYLCASSLFGTEDGYTFGSGTRLTVV.

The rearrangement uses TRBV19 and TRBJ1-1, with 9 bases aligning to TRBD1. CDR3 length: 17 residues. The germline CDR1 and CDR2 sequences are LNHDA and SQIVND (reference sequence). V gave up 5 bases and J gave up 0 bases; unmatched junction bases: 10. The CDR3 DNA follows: TGTGCCAGTAGTGGAGGACAGGGGAGGGCAATGAACACTGAAGCTTTCTTT. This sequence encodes CASSGGQGRAMNTEAFF.

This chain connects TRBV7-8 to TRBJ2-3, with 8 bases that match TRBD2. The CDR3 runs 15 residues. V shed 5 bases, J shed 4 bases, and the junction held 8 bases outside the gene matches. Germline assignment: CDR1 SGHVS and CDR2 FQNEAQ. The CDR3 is CASSQRGGWADTQYF. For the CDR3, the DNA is TGTGCCAGCAGCCAACGGGGGGGCTGGGCAGATACGCAGTATTTT. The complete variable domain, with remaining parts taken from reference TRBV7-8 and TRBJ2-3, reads GAGVSQSPRYKVAKRGQDVALRCDPISGHVSLFWYQQALGQGPEFLTYFQNEAQLDKSGLPSDRFFAERPEGSVSTLKIQRTQQEDSAVYLCASSQRGGWADTQYFGPGTRLTVL.

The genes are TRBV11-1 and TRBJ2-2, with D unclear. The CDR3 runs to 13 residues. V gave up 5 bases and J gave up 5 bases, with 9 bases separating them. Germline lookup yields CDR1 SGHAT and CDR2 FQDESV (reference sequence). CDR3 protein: CASSPQETGELFF. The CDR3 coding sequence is TGTGCCAGCAGCCCCCAAGAGACCGGGGAGCTGTTTTTT. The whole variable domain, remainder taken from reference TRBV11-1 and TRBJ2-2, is EAEVAQSPRYKITEKSQAVAFWCDPISGHATLYWYRQILGQGPELLVQFQDESVVDDSQLPKDRFSAERLKGVDSTLKIQPAELGDSAMYLCASSPQETGELFFGEGSRLTVL.

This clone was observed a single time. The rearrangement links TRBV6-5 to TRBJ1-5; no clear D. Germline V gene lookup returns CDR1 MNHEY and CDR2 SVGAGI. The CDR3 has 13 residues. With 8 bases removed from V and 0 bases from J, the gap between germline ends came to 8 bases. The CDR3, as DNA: TGTGCCAGCGGGGATTATAGCAATCAGCCCCAGCATTTT. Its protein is CASGDYSNQPQHF.

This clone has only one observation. In DNA, the CDR3 is TGCAGCGTCCACTCGTCGGGAGAAGCTTTCTTT. Protein: CSVHSSGEAFF. This sequence joins TRBV29-1 and TRBJ1-1; D gene uncertain. The CDR3 length is 11 residues. Germline V gene data show CDR1 as SQVTM and CDR2 as ANQGSEA. Trimming removed 6 bases from V and 8 bases from J, with 13 bases in between.

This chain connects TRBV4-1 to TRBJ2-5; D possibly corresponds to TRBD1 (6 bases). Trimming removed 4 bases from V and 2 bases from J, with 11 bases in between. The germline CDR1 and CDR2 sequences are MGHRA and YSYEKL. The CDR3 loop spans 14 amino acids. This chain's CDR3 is CASSPSGVQETQYF. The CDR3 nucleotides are TGCGCCAGCAGCCCATCAGGGGTTCAAGAGACCCAGTACTTC.